This T cell receptor (beta chain) was found in a study of blood T cells in healthy people across ages. The CDR3 length is 16 residues. Germline loops: CDR1 MNHEY, CDR2 SVGAGI. Primers used in a second PCR of about 7 to 11 cycles were a sample-barcoded 5' primer and a J-beta primer mix. One entry per CDR3 protein, called by TCRdb with MiXCR from the 5' RACE reads. Seen here are 1.5 million to 2 million distinct CDR3 sequences, around 48% observed once, and the top ten hold approximately 2%. Sequences were obtained from blood. This sequence was found in a woman between 40 and 55 years old in good health. This chain joins TRBV6-5 and TRBJ2-5; TRBD1 matches at 9 bases. The J call may be in error: the DNA end matches TRBJ2-7 better. CDR3 nucleotide sequence: TGTGCCAGCAGACCGTCCCGGGACAGGGCCACCTACGAGCAGTACTTC. This codes for CASRPSRDRATYEQYF.